This TCR beta chain was identified in a study of T cells in Graves' hyperthyroidism and ophthalmopathy. Looked up from germline, CDR1 is LGHDT and CDR2 is YNNKEL (reference sequence). There are 15 residues in the CDR3. Deletions cut 1 base from V and 4 bases from J, with 11 bases between. RNA transcripts were the template for amplifying TCR beta CDR3 regions. The TCR CDR3 was amplified in a first-round RT-PCR using the HTBI primer set. TCRdb re-derived calls from the multiplex PCR reads in MiXCR, one entry per CDR3 protein. The sample has 600,000 to 700,000 distinct CDR3 sequences; roughly 14% are singletons. This clonotype has only a few counts. Its antigen is unidentified. Overall study results and limits: In validation, the model predicted ophthalmopathy. These predictions came a median 6.5 months before onset.

Clinicians diagnosed patients from clinical symptoms, serum thyroxine and TRAb, thyroid ultrasound and orbital computed tomography. The V and J genes are TRBV3-1 and TRBJ1-3; D not certain. The TCR comes from a woman between 40 and 50 years old with Graves' ophthalmopathy. The specimen sequenced was blood. CDR3 residues: CASSQGTSIGNTIYF. The CDR3 bases are TGTGCCAGCAGCCAAGGGACCTCCATCGGAAACACCATATATTTT. The full variable domain, rest sourced from reference TRBV3-1 and TRBJ1-3, is DTAVSQTPKYLVTQMGNDKSIKCEQNLGHDTMYWYKQDSKKFLKIMFSYNNKELIINETVPNRFSPKSPDKAHLNLHINSLELGDSAVYFCASSQGTSIGNTIYFGEGSWLTVV.